The 24 T cell receptor beta chains reported below all come from one sample, sequenced in a study of T cell responses to AZD1222 COVID-19 vaccine. Data came from immunoSEQ multiplex PCR; TCRdb stores just in-frame clones and leaves some out. The table lists some 150,000 clones, roughly 86% of them singletons. The sample consisted of peripheral blood, taken 28 days after the second AZD1222 dose. All receptors derive from an adult who received the AZD1222 COVID-19 vaccine.

The genes are TRBV12-3 or TRBV12-4 and TRBJ1-1, with D hard to call. The CDR3 runs to 13 residues. V dropped 7 bases and J dropped 6 bases, with 15 bases sitting between them. CDR3 in amino acids: CASNLAPGAEAFF. The CDR3, as DNA: TGTGCCAGCAACCTAGCCCCTGGCGCTGAAGCTTTCTTT.

This rearrangement joins TRBV6-5 to TRBJ1-1, with D possibly matching TRBD1 (6 bases). The germline V and J ends were trimmed by 0 bases and 4 bases, with 15 bases remaining between them. Per germline, CDR1 MNHEY and CDR2 SVGAGI. The CDR3 totals 16 residues. DNA of the CDR3: TGTGCCAGCAGTTACTCTCTCAGGGGAGGTTCCACTGAAGCTTTCTTT. Translated, it gives CASSYSLRGGSTEAFF.

In DNA, the CDR3 is TGTGCCTGGAGTGTACGGCAGGGGGCCTTGGGTTTATATGGCTACACCTTC. Translated: CAWSVRQGALGLYGYTF. The V call is TRBV30, the J call TRBJ1-2, with 8 bases that match TRBD1. The CDR3 consists of 17 residues. Trimming took 0 bases from V and 5 from J; bases not matched to a gene: 14. The germline gives CDR1 GTSNPN, CDR2 SVGIG (reference sequence).

This sequence joins TRBV29-1 and TRBJ1-1; 7 bases are shared with TRBD1. The CDR3 is 15 residues long. V gave up 6 bases and J gave up 0 bases; unmatched junction bases: 10. The V gene's germline CDR1 is SQVTM and CDR2 ANQGSEA. The CDR3 reads CSVYRGRGMNTEAFF. CDR3 in DNA: TGCAGCGTATACAGGGGCCGGGGAATGAACACTGAAGCTTTCTTT.

V gene TRBV9 combines with J gene TRBJ1-3; D unresolved. Germline-derived CDR1 and CDR2 are SGDLS and YYNGEE. The V end was cut by 3 bases, the J end by 0 bases, with 7 bases between. CDR3 length: 14 residues. DNA for the CDR3: TGTGCCAGCAGCGCCCTTGGCTCTGGAAACACCATATATTTT. Translated, it gives CASSALGSGNTIYF.

This clone occurred once. The chain is built from TRBV2 and TRBJ2-5; 7 bases agree with TRBD1. Looked up from germline, CDR1 is SNHLY and CDR2 is FYNNEI. After removal of 4 bases from V and 2 bases from J, the junction contained 4 bases not matched to a gene. The CDR3 consists of 14 residues. The CDR3 region has the DNA TGTGCCAGCAGTGTAACAGGGGTTCAAGAGACCCAGTACTTC. Translated, it gives CASSVTGVQETQYF.

This CDR3 reads CASTLDGVKEAFF. CDR3 DNA sequence: TGTGCCAGCACCCTGGACGGAGTCAAAGAAGCTTTCTTT. The rearrangement uses TRBV7-9 and TRBJ1-1; D ambiguous. The CDR3 extends over 13 amino acids. The V gene lost 7 bases and the J gene lost 8 bases, with 17 bases spanning the gap. Germline V gene data show CDR1 as SEHNR and CDR2 as FQNEAQ (reference sequence).

J is TRBJ1-2 and V is TRBV19, with 12 bases lining up with TRBD1. The length of the CDR3 is 14 residues. V shed 6 bases and J 7 bases; nucleotides not matched to a gene: 6. Germline values: CDR1 LNHDA, CDR2 SQIVND (reference sequence). The CDR3 is CASRKGQGAGGYTF. CDR3 DNA sequence: TGTGCCAGTAGGAAGGGACAGGGGGCTGGTGGCTACACCTTC.

The chain is built from TRBV7-9 and TRBJ2-1; 14 nucleotides line up with TRBD2. Germline lookup yields CDR1 SEHNR and CDR2 FQNEAQ (reference sequence). V shed 5 bases, J shed 4 bases, and the junction held 7 bases outside the gene matches. This CDR3 region has 17 residues. The CDR3 here is CASSGRLAGGDYNEQFF. CDR3 DNA: TGTGCCAGCAGCGGTAGACTAGCGGGGGGGGATTACAATGAGCAGTTCTTC.

V is TRBV1 and J is TRBJ1-1. TRBV1 is given as a pseudogene. This CDR3 spans 16 amino acids. CDR3 coding DNA: TGCACCAGCAAATGGGGGGGCTCGGCTCTAGGCACTGAAGCTTTCTTT. It specifies CTSKWGGSALGTEAFF.

This clone was seen only a few times. The chain combines TRBV12-3 or TRBV12-4 with TRBJ1-2; the D is unclear. The V end was cut by 2 bases, the J end by 3 bases, with 7 bases between. CDR3 length: 13 residues. The CDR3 coding sequence is TGTGCCAGCAGTTTAAGTTATCACTATGGCTACACCTTC. This encodes CASSLSYHYGYTF.

The V call is TRBV27, the J call TRBJ1-6, with D uncertain. Trimming cost V 6 bases and J 0 bases, with 9 bases left between them. The CDR3 runs to 15 residues. Germline V lookup: CDR1 MNHEY, CDR2 SMNVEV (reference sequence). The CDR3 loop is CASRPQSSYNSPLHF. The CDR3 coding sequence is TGTGCCAGCAGACCACAGAGCTCCTATAATTCACCCCTCCACTTT.

This clone was recorded a few times. DNA for the CDR3: TGTGCCAGCAGCGTCTGGGAGAGGAGTTACAATGAGCAGTTCTTC. Encoded protein: CASSVWERSYNEQFF. The rearrangement uses TRBV9 and TRBJ2-1, with D possibly matching TRBD2 (5 bases). V lost 2 bases to trimming and J lost 4 bases, with 13 bases between them. Germline V lookup: CDR1 SGDLS, CDR2 YYNGEE. CDR3 length equals 15 residues.

This clone was observed a handful of times. The chain carries TRBV23-1 and TRBJ2-1; 7 bases fit TRBD1. TRBV23-1 is annotated as an ORF whose role is uncertain. V was clipped by 3 bases and J by 8 bases; unmatched bases: 16. The CDR3 length is 17 residues. CDR3 sequence: CASSHPSRDSLLDEQFF. Here the CDR3 DNA reads TGCGCCAGCAGTCATCCGTCCCGGGACAGCCTTTTGGATGAGCAGTTCTTC.

The genes are TRBV11-2 and TRBJ1-3; D remains ambiguous. The CDR3 is 11 amino acids. CDR1 is SGHAT and CDR2 is FQNNGV in the germline V gene. Trimming took 5 bases from V and 10 from J, leaving 9 bases between them. The CDR3 sequence is CASSPPPTIYF. CDR3 coding DNA: TGTGCCAGCAGCCCCCCCCCGACCATATATTTT.

Worth noting for this clone: The junction departs from the called germline gene at one end, perhaps through a read error. This chain connects TRBV7-7 to TRBJ2-7; D is perhaps TRBD1 (5 bases). The CDR3 is 13 amino acids. The germline V gene has CDR1 SSHAT and CDR2 FNYEAQ (reference sequence). This chain's CDR3 is CASSFGQTYEQYF. The CDR3, as DNA: TGTGCTAGCAGCTTTGGACAAACCTACGAGCAGTACTTC.

This clone was recorded only once. This chain links TRBV5-1 with TRBJ2-6; TRBD2 matches 12 bases. CDR1 SGHRS and CDR2 YFSETQ come from the germline V gene. V lost 4 bases to trimming and J lost 1 base; unmatched junction nucleotides: 6. The CDR3 length is 18 residues. CDR3 in DNA: TGCGCCAGCAGCGGGACTAGCGGGTTTGGGTCTGGGGCCAACGTCCTGACTTTC. Its protein is CASSGTSGFGSGANVLTF.

The CDR3 loop is CASSSPANTEAFF. CDR3 nucleotides: TGTGCCAGCAGTTCCCCCGCAAACACTGAAGCTTTCTTT. The rearrangement joins TRBV6-6 to TRBJ1-1; D unclear. The CDR3 has 13 amino acids. Germline V gene data show CDR1 as MNHNY and CDR2 as SVGAGI (reference sequence). Trimming stripped 4 bases from V and 2 bases from J, with 8 bases between.

V and J are TRBV6-5 and TRBJ2-1, with D possibly being TRBD2 (5 bases). This CDR3 comprises 14 residues. The germline V and J ends were trimmed by 8 bases and 3 bases, with 14 bases remaining between them. Germline loops: CDR1 MNHEY, CDR2 SVGAGI. This CDR3 reads CASGGEGDYNEQFF. CDR3 in DNA: TGTGCCAGCGGCGGCGAGGGCGACTACAATGAGCAGTTCTTC.

This rearrangement joins TRBV18 to TRBJ2-7; the match to TRBD2 covers 8 bases. This CDR3 contains 14 residues. Losses at the gene ends were 0 bases for V and 2 bases for J; bases not matched to a gene: 0. Germline CDR1 KGHSH, CDR2 LQKENI. The CDR3, as DNA: TGTGCCAGCTCACCACCAGCGGGGGCCTACGAGCAGTACTTC. Protein product: CASSPPAGAYEQYF. Looking up the rest from reference TRBV18 and TRBJ2-7 gives the full variable domain: NAGVMQNPRHLVRRRGQEARLRCSPMKGHSHVYWYRQLPEEGLKFMVYLQKENIIDESGMPKERFSAEFPKEGPSILRIQQVVRGDSAAYFCASSPPAGAYEQYFGPGTRLTVT.

The chain joins TRBV5-1 to TRBJ2-1, with 11 bases identical to TRBD2. J lost 4 bases, V lost 1 base, and 4 bases had no gene match. The CDR3 contains 16 residues. CDR1 and CDR2 from the germline V gene are SGHRS and YFSETQ. The DNA for the CDR3 is TGCGCCAGCAGCTTGCTAGCGGGAGGTCAATACAATGAGCAGTTCTTC. It codes for CASSLLAGGQYNEQFF.

The chain combines TRBV18 with TRBJ2-5, with a tentative D call TRBD1 (6 bases). The CDR3 runs to 15 residues. V was shortened by 1 base and J by 1 base, with 10 bases between the two germline ends. CDR1 KGHSH and CDR2 LQKENI come from the germline V gene. CDR3 nucleotide sequence: TGTGCCAGCTCACCACTTTCGACAGGCCAAGAGACCCAGTACTTC. Residues: CASSPLSTGQETQYF.

This rearrangement joins TRBV15 to TRBJ1-2; 9 bases map to TRBD1. The CDR3 length is 15 residues. V shed 4 bases and J 8 bases; nucleotides not matched to a gene: 11. From germline, CDR1 is LNHNV and CDR2 YYDKDF (reference sequence). Here the CDR3 reads CATSMVRDRAEGYTF. CDR3 bases: TGTGCCACCAGCATGGTTCGGGACAGGGCTGAAGGCTACACCTTC.

The gene calls are TRBV20-1 and TRBJ2-2, with 7 bases aligning to TRBD2. Per the germline V gene, CDR1 is DFQATT and CDR2 is SNEGSKA (reference sequence). The CDR3 consists of 15 residues. The V segment lost 3 bases and the J segment 1 base; nucleotides outside the gene matches: 5. The CDR3 loop is CSASRLAENTGELFF. The DNA for the CDR3 is TGCAGTGCTAGTCGGCTAGCGGAGAACACCGGGGAGCTGTTTTTT.